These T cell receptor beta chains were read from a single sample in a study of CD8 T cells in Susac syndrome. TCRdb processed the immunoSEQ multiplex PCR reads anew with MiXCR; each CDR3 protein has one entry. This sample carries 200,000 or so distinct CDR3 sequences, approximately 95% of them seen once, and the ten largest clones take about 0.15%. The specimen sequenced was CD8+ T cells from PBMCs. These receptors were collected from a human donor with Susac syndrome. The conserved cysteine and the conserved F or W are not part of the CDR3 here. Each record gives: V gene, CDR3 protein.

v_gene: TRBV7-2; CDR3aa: ASSLYGDRGNYGYT
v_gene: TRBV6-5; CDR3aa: ASSYMTSGSKDTQY
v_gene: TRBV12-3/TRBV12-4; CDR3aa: ASSPTREGVDTQY
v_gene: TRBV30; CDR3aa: AWKSVLRRNGYT
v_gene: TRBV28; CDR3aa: ASSLEETPQEKLF
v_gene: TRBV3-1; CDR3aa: ASSLWQRPDYGYT
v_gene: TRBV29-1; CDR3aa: SVQIGTSVGTGELF
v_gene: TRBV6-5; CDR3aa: ASSYSKGVTGANVLT
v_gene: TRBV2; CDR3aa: ASAPKSLLTEAF
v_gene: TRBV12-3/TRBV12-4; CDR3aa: ASSLQELAGNTIY
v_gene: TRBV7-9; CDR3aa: ASSHLVSSYNEQF
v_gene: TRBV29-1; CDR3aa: SAWDRGNDYGYT
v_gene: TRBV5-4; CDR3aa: ASSFGEANEQF
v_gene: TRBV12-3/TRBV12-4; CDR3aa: ASTKSRGKNMEAF
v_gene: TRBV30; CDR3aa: AWSPSDTQY
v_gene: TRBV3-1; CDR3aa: ASSQGGTSLDPSSYNEQF
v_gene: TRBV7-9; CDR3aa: ASRETGTDSYEQY
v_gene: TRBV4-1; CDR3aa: ASSQLGAGNTIY
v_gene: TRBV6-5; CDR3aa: ASSPGTGGKYIQY